The clone carrying this T cell receptor (beta chain) was picked up many times. What was amplified from RNA transcripts were TCR beta CDR3 regions. The TCR CDR3 first-round RT-PCR relied on the HTBI primer set. Each CDR3 protein gets one entry after TCRdb re-called the multiplex PCR reads with MiXCR. The sample comprises hundreds of thousands of distinct CDR3 sequences, around 20% of which are singletons, and roughly a third rests with the top ten. Germline values: CDR1 SNHLY, CDR2 FYNNEI. This CDR3 region has 13 residues. V dropped 4 bases and J dropped 2 bases, with 9 bases sitting between them. The data belong to a study of T cells in Graves' hyperthyroidism and ophthalmopathy.

The chain couples TRBV2 to TRBJ2-7; tentatively, D is TRBD2 (5 bases). The sample taken for sequencing was blood. This TCR was recovered from a man younger than 45 with Graves' ophthalmopathy. This CDR3 reads CASSGTRAYEQYF. The CDR3 coding sequence is TGTGCCAGCAGTGGGACTCGCGCCTACGAGCAGTACTTC.